This T cell receptor beta chain stems from a study of OX40 agonist ivuxolimab in advanced cancers. The data were produced by immunoSEQ multiplex PCR, yet TCRdb's version contains in-frame clones alone and is incomplete. The data contain more than 75,000 clones, more than 80% of them singletons. The V end was cut by 2 bases, the J end by 3 bases, with 13 bases between. The CDR3 loop spans 16 amino acids. Germline V lookup: CDR1 MNHEY, CDR2 SMNVEV (reference sequence). This TCR was recovered from an adult with an advanced solid tumor such as melanoma, head and neck, liver or kidney cancer. The chain recombines TRBV27 with TRBJ2-2; perhaps TRBD1 as D (5 bases). Sequencing used CD4+ or CD8+ T cells sorted from blood, obtained in a trial of the OX40 agonist ivuxolimab. The CDR3 region is CASSLLQGTHTGELFF. The CDR3 region has the DNA TGTGCCAGCAGTTTACTTCAGGGTACCCACACCGGGGAGCTGTTTTTT.